The sequence of this TCR beta chain was determined in a study of graft-versus-host responses after intestinal transplantation. For this clone: No antigen is known for it.

Clones were sequenced by immunoSEQ multiplex PCR, and TCRdb holds only the in-frame ones, with some missing. The data show more than 75,000 clones, with 85% to 95% seen just once and around 0.37% held by the top ten. V was pared by 3 bases and J by 6 bases, with 21 bases between. The CDR3 has 18 amino acids. The germline CDR1 and CDR2 sequences are LNHDA and SQIVND (reference sequence). This TCR was sampled from a human donor who was the organ donor for an intestinal transplant. This chain uses TRBV19 with TRBJ1-6; possible D gene TRBD1, 5 bases. The specimen was unstimulated CD4+ T cells sorted from spleen or lymph node cells, collected before transplant. The DNA of the CDR3 is TGTGCCAGTAGTATCCAAGGGGACTTTAGGGACGTTAATTCACCCCTCCACTTT. Its translation is CASSIQGDFRDVNSPLHF. The complete variable domain, with remaining parts taken from reference TRBV19 and TRBJ1-6, reads DGGITQSPKYLFRKEGQNVTLSCEQNLNHDAMYWYRQDPGQGLRLIYYSQIVNDFQKGDIAEGYSVSREKKESFPLTVTSAQKNPTAFYLCASSIQGDFRDVNSPLHFGNGTRLTVT.